Listed below are T cell receptor beta chains from one sample, sequenced in a study of T cells in tuberculosis. Assay used: immunoSEQ multiplex PCR; TCRdb lists only in-frame clones, some missing. The sample yields fewer than 35,000 clones, 95% to 96% seen once. The specimen was PBMCs. The receptors originated from a donor aged 10-35 years with latent tuberculosis or without tuberculosis infection. The CDR3 runs from the conserved cysteine through the conserved F or W. D genes are given only for firm matches. Expanded clones are given a class, and other clones once, few, many or no size at all.

V: TRBV7-2; D: TRBD1; J: TRBJ1-4; size: -; CDR3: CASSSNRGPVEKLFF; DNA: TGTGCCAGCAGCTCCAACAGGGGGCCGGTTGAAAAACTGTTTTTT
V: TRBV9; D: TRBD1; J: TRBJ2-7; size: -; CDR3: CASSPGQGAYYEQYF; DNA: TGTGCCAGCAGCCCGGGACAGGGGGCATACTACGAGCAGTACTTC
V: TRBV7-2; D: -; J: TRBJ2-5; size: -; CDR3: CASSLILYRVRETQYF; DNA: TGTGCCAGCAGCCTGATCTTGTACAGGGTCAGGGAGACCCAGTACTTC
V: TRBV30; D: -; J: TRBJ1-5; size: -; CDR3: CAWSSATGGFNQPQHF; DNA: TGTGCCTGGAGTTCCGCGACGGGAGGATTCAATCAGCCCCAGCATTTT
V: TRBV9; D: TRBD1; J: TRBJ1-5; size: -; CDR3: CASSVGPDRGLNQPQHF; DNA: TGTGCCAGCAGCGTAGGGCCGGACAGGGGTCTCAATCAGCCCCAGCATTTT
V: TRBV6-5; D: -; J: TRBJ1-2; size: once; CDR3: CASSYLQFYGYTF; DNA: TGTGCCAGCAGTTACCTACAGTTCTATGGCTACACCTTC
V: TRBV5-6; D: TRBD1; J: TRBJ1-1; size: -; CDR3: CASSLKTGGLGTEAFF; DNA: TGTGCCAGCAGCTTGAAGACAGGGGGCTTGGGGACTGAAGCTTTCTTT
V: TRBV6-5; D: -; J: TRBJ2-7; size: -; CDR3: CASSRDRFFLKQYF; DNA: TGTGCCAGCAGCCGCGACAGGTTCTTTCTGAAGCAGTACTTC
V: TRBV28; D: -; J: TRBJ2-1; size: -; CDR3: CASKDSTNYNEQFF; DNA: TGTGCCAGCAAGGACTCAACAAACTACAATGAGCAGTTCTTC
V: TRBV19; D: -; J: TRBJ2-7; size: -; CDR3: CASSYGETYEQYF; DNA: TGTGCCAGTAGTTATGGGGAGACCTACGAGCAGTACTTC
V: TRBV7-6; D: -; J: TRBJ1-2; size: -; CDR3: CASSPSTGSGYGYTF; DNA: TGTGCCAGCAGCCCCTCCACCGGGTCGGGCTATGGCTACACCTTC
V: TRBV7-7; D: TRBD1; J: TRBJ2-5; size: -; CDR3: CASSLRQGRKETQYF; DNA: TGTGCTAGCAGCTTAAGACAGGGGCGGAAAGAGACCCAGTACTTC
V: TRBV7-2; D: TRBD1; J: TRBJ1-2; size: -; CDR3: CASSSPGTGGSYGYTF; DNA: TGTGCCAGCAGCTCGCCCGGGACAGGGGGCTCCTATGGCTACACCTTC
V: TRBV6-5; D: -; J: TRBJ1-1; size: -; CDR3: CASSYSGGVTEAFF; DNA: TGTGCCAGCAGTTACTCGGGGGGGGTCACTGAAGCTTTCTTT
V: TRBV5-6; D: -; J: TRBJ1-1; size: -; CDR3: CASSLRGPNTEAFF; DNA: TGTGCCAGCAGCTTGAGGGGTCCGAACACTGAAGCTTTCTTT
V: TRBV18; D: TRBD1; J: TRBJ2-3; size: -; CDR3: CASSPGQLSTDTQYF; DNA: TGTGCCAGCTCACCGGGACAGTTGAGCACAGATACGCAGTATTTT
V: TRBV5-6; D: TRBD1; J: TRBJ2-1; size: -; CDR3: CASSLNRGSYGDEQFF; DNA: TGTGCCAGCAGCTTAAACAGGGGGTCTTATGGGGATGAGCAGTTCTTC
V: TRBV19; D: -; J: TRBJ2-3; size: -; CDR3: CASSINGLAIGSDTQYF; DNA: TGTGCCAGTAGTATAAATGGCCTAGCGATCGGGTCAGATACGCAGTATTTT
V: TRBV11-2; D: -; J: TRBJ1-4; size: -; CDR3: CASSLDLPNHANEKLFF; DNA: TGTGCCAGCAGCTTAGATCTCCCCAATCATGCGAATGAAAAACTGTTTTTT
V: TRBV6-6; D: TRBD1; J: TRBJ2-3; size: -; CDR3: CASSNDRGGSDTQYF; DNA: TGTGCCAGCAGCAATGACAGGGGGGGTTCAGATACGCAGTATTTT
V: TRBV18; D: TRBD1; J: TRBJ1-3; size: once; CDR3: CASSPLEGAFGNTIYF; DNA: TGTGCCAGCTCACCATTGGAGGGGGCCTTTGGAAACACCATATATTTT
V: TRBV6-1; D: -; J: TRBJ1-5; size: -; CDR3: CASRAGGSGNQPQHF; DNA: TGTGCCAGCAGGGCCGGGGGGTCGGGCAATCAGCCCCAGCATTTT
V: TRBV18; D: TRBD2; J: TRBJ2-2; size: -; CDR3: CASSPRASGETGELFF; DNA: TGTGCCAGCTCACCACGGGCTAGCGGAGAAACCGGGGAGCTGTTTTTT
V: TRBV29-1; D: -; J: TRBJ1-2; size: -; CDR3: CSAWAGSDYGYTF; DNA: TGCAGCGCGTGGGCAGGATCCGACTATGGCTACACCTTC
V: TRBV19; D: TRBD1; J: TRBJ2-3; size: -; CDR3: CASSETGVDTQYF; DNA: TGTGCCAGTAGTGAAACAGGGGTAGATACGCAGTATTTT
V: TRBV6-5; D: TRBD1; J: TRBJ1-2; size: -; CDR3: CASSYSRTGGGYGYTF; DNA: TGTGCCAGCAGTTACTCAAGGACAGGGGGAGGCTATGGCTACACCTTC
V: TRBV5-1; D: -; J: TRBJ2-6; size: -; CDR3: CASSLAGSGANVLTF; DNA: TGCGCCAGCAGCTTGGCCGGGTCTGGGGCCAACGTCCTGACTTTC
V: TRBV13; D: -; J: TRBJ2-1; size: once; CDR3: CASSLTDYYNEQFF; DNA: TGTGCCAGCAGCTTAACGGACTACTACAATGAGCAGTTCTTC
V: TRBV27; D: TRBD2; J: TRBJ2-7; size: -; CDR3: CASSLGRGPSYEQYF; DNA: TGTGCCAGCAGTTTAGGGAGGGGCCCATCCTACGAGCAGTACTTC
V: TRBV6-1; D: -; J: TRBJ1-2; size: -; CDR3: CASSPQGSYGYTF; DNA: TGTGCCAGCAGTCCCCAGGGATCCTATGGCTACACCTTC
V: TRBV5-4; D: TRBD2; J: TRBJ2-1; size: -; CDR3: CASSPRPLAGGLNEQFF; DNA: TGTGCCAGCAGCCCGAGGCCCCTAGCGGGAGGGCTTAATGAGCAGTTCTTC
V: TRBV6-5; D: TRBD2; J: TRBJ2-1; size: few; CDR3: CASTKTSGGGNEQFF; DNA: TGTGCCAGCACCAAGACTAGCGGGGGGGGAAATGAGCAGTTCTTC
V: TRBV5-1; D: TRBD2; J: TRBJ2-4; size: -; CDR3: CASSWGTSGPRNIQYF; DNA: TGCGCCAGCAGCTGGGGGACTAGCGGGCCGCGGAACATTCAGTACTTC
V: TRBV6-6; D: -; J: TRBJ2-2; size: -; CDR3: CASSLLTGELFF; DNA: TGTGCCAGCAGTCTTTTGACCGGGGAGCTGTTTTTT
V: TRBV9; D: -; J: TRBJ2-7; size: few; CDR3: CASSVATYEQYF; DNA: TGTGCCAGCAGCGTAGCTACCTACGAGCAGTACTTC
V: TRBV7-2; D: -; J: TRBJ2-1; size: -; CDR3: CASSLVFGDEQFF; DNA: TGTGCCAGCAGCTTAGTGTTCGGGGATGAGCAGTTCTTC
V: TRBV6-1; D: TRBD2; J: TRBJ2-1; size: -; CDR3: CASSEAPGGRPTDEQFF; DNA: TGTGCCAGCAGTGAAGCGCCTGGCGGGAGACCTACGGATGAGCAGTTCTTC
V: TRBV27; D: -; J: TRBJ1-1; size: few; CDR3: CASSLQGNTEAFF; DNA: TGTGCCAGCAGTTTACAGGGAAACACTGAAGCTTTCTTT
V: TRBV28; D: -; J: TRBJ2-7; size: -; CDR3: CASSFSLASLSYEQYF; DNA: TGTGCCAGCAGTTTCTCACTAGCTAGTCTCTCCTACGAGCAGTACTTC
V: TRBV19; D: -; J: TRBJ2-7; size: -; CDR3: CASSMGDSSYEQYF; DNA: TGTGCCAGTAGTATGGGGGACTCTTCCTACGAGCAGTACTTC
V: TRBV6-1; D: -; J: TRBJ2-7; size: -; CDR3: CASRGPPADEQYF; DNA: TGTGCCAGCAGGGGCCCCCCGGCTGACGAGCAGTACTTC
V: TRBV7-9; D: TRBD1; J: TRBJ1-1; size: -; CDR3: CASSQGQGVTEAFF; DNA: TGTGCCAGCAGCCAGGGACAGGGAGTAACTGAAGCTTTCTTT